The subject of this entry is one T cell receptor beta chain. The antigen remains undetermined. Profiling relied on immunoSEQ multiplex PCR, and the TCRdb table lists in-frame clones only, not all of them. The data contain about 120,000 clones, over 85% of them singletons. The entry originates in a study of OX40 agonist ivuxolimab in advanced cancers. For the study at large: Recorded diagnoses for dose-escalation patients were hepatocellular carcinoma, melanoma, renal cell or head and neck cancer.

Study results and limitations: In the 0.1 to 3.0 mg/kg range, CD4+ and CD8+ blood T cells had expanded clonally by week 6. Certain nonresponders additionally had low normalized T-cell clonal expansion. Not determined was the antigen specificity of the expanded peripheral T cells.

This clonotype was sampled from an adult with an advanced solid tumor such as melanoma, head and neck, liver or kidney cancer. Sequences were derived from CD4+ or CD8+ T cells sorted from blood, sampled in a trial of the OX40 agonist ivuxolimab.

CDR3 in DNA: TGTGCCAGCAGCGTAGGGGCAGGGCGAGAGACCCAGTACTTC. Protein sequence: CASSVGAGRETQYF. The gene calls are TRBV9 and TRBJ2-5, with D tentatively TRBD1 (5 bases). CDR3 length: 14 residues. V was shortened by 0 bases and J by 4 bases, with 10 bases between the two germline ends. CDR1 is SGDLS, CDR2 YYNGEE, per germline.